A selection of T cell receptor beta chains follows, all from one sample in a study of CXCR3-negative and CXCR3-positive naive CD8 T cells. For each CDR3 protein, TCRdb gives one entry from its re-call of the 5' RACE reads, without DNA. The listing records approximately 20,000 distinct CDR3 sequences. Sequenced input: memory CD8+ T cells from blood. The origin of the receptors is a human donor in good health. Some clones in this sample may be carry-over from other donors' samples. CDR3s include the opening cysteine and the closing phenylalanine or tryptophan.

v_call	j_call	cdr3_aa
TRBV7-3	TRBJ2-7	CASSPERGYYEQYF
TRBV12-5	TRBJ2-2	CASGWDTGELFF
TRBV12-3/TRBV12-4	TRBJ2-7	CASTRWRGYEQYF
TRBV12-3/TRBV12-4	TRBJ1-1	CASSYRAGEAFF
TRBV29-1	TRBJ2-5	CSVEDRRKTQYF
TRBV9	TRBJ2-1	CASSVASEQFF
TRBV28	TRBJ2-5	CASSSREETQYF
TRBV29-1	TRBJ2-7	CSFRGGYEQYF
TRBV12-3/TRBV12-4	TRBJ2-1	CASSHSGSYNEQFF
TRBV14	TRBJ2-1	CASSHIDGSYNEQFF
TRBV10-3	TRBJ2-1	CAISEAGTGGIYNEQFF
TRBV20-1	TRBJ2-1	CSGSGLAYSYNEQFF